This is a list of T cell receptor beta chains from one sample in a study of Ad26.COV2.S vaccination and SARS-CoV-2 variants. TCRdb keeps only in-frame clones here, not all; method: immunoSEQ multiplex PCR. The data contain about 460,000 clones, roughly nine tenths of them singletons. The sequences come from peripheral blood, collected in a trial of Ad26.COV2.S vaccine versus placebo. These receptors all come from a person between 18 and 60 years old who received the Ad26.COV2.S COVID-19 vaccine or a placebo. Both conserved end residues are part of each CDR3. A D gene is named only where the DNA matches it firmly. Size tells how often a clone was seen (once, few, many) or the class of an expanded clone, and some rows leave it out.

size,V,J,D,DNA,CDR3
.,TRBV28,TRBJ1-1,TRBD1,TGTGCCAGCAGACCGGACAGGGGGTATACTGAAGCTTTCTTT,CASRPDRGYTEAFF
.,TRBV11-2,TRBJ2-3,TRBD2,TGTGCCAGCAGCTTAGTCCCTACTAGCGGGGGGGGGAAACGGGCGCAGTATTTT,CASSLVPTSGGGKRAQYF
.,TRBV11-2,TRBJ2-5,TRBD2,TGTGCCAGCAGCCTCTGGACTAGCGGGGAGAAGCAAGAGACCCAGTACTTC,CASSLWTSGEKQETQYF
.,TRBV7-2,TRBJ2-3,TRBD2,TGTGCCAGCAGAAATATAGCGGGGATTAGCACAGATACGCAGTATTTT,CASRNIAGISTDTQYF
.,TRBV11-2,TRBJ1-5,TRBD1,TGTGCCAGCAGCTTAACGGCAGGGGGTCAGCCCCAGCATTTT,CASSLTAGGQPQHF
.,TRBV3-1/TRBV3-2,TRBJ2-5,.,TGTGCCAGCAGCCTCCGCGTGGAGACCCAGTACTTC,CASSLRVETQYF
.,TRBV6-6,TRBJ2-7,.,TGTGCCAGCAGTGCACCGGGACTGATTTTGGAGCAGTACTTC,CASSAPGLILEQYF
.,TRBV7-9,TRBJ1-1,.,TGTGCCAGCAGCTTGGCAGGAAACACTGAAGCTTTCTTT,CASSLAGNTEAFF
.,TRBV5-4,TRBJ2-4,TRBD2,TGTGCCAGCAGCTGGGGGGGGTCCAAAAACATTCAGTACTTC,CASSWGGSKNIQYF
.,TRBV7-2,TRBJ1-4,.,TGTGCCAGCAGCTTAGTAGTGGGGGGGCTTGGGGAAAAACTGTTTTTT,CASSLVVGGLGEKLFF
.,TRBV5-1,TRBJ2-4,.,TGCGCCAGCAGCTCACTACAGGTTGAGGACATTCAGTACTTC,CASSSLQVEDIQYF
.,TRBV6-6,TRBJ2-1,.,TGTGCCAGCAGTACCGGGACAAGAAACAATGAGCAGTTCTTC,CASSTGTRNNEQFF
.,TRBV6-1,TRBJ2-5,TRBD2,TGTGCCAGCAGTGAAGGACTAGCGGGGATGGAGACCCAGTACTTC,CASSEGLAGMETQYF
.,TRBV7-9,TRBJ1-1,TRBD1,TGTGCCAGCGAAAGGACAGGGCAGGGGAACACTGAAGCTTTCTTT,CASERTGQGNTEAFF
.,TRBV7-9,TRBJ2-1,.,TGTGCCAGCAGCTTAGTCACGGACAATGAGCAGTTCTTC,CASSLVTDNEQFF
.,TRBV28,TRBJ2-7,.,TGTGCCAGCAGTTCCTACGGACGCTTAGGCTTCGAGTACGAGCAGTACTTC,CASSSYGRLGFEYEQYF
.,TRBV6-5,TRBJ1-5,TRBD1,TGTGCCAGCAGTTATGATAGACAGGGACGAAATCAGCCCCAGCATTTT,CASSYDRQGRNQPQHF
.,TRBV27,TRBJ2-7,.,TGTGCCAGCAGGGGGGGACACCCCTCCTACGAGCAGTACTTC,CASRGGHPSYEQYF
.,TRBV12-3/TRBV12-4,TRBJ2-7,TRBD1,TGTGCCAGTGGGGACAGGGCCGAGCAGTACTTC,CASGDRAEQYF
once,TRBV2,TRBJ1-2,.,TGTGCCAGCAGTCAGGACAGTAATTTCCCTGGCTACACCTTC,CASSQDSNFPGYTF
.,TRBV19,TRBJ2-1,.,TGTGCCAGTAGTGTCGACCCCCCCGGCAATGAGCAGTTCTTC,CASSVDPPGNEQFF
.,TRBV28,TRBJ2-1,.,TGTGCCAGCAGTACACGGAAATGGTACTCCTACAATGAGCAGTTCTTC,CASSTRKWYSYNEQFF
.,TRBV12-3/TRBV12-4,TRBJ1-2,.,TGTGCCAGCAGTTGGGTAGCTGATGGCTACACCTTC,CASSWVADGYTF
.,TRBV2,TRBJ1-1,TRBD1,TGTGCCACACCGGGACAGGATGACACTGAAGCTTTCTTT,CATPGQDDTEAFF
once,TRBV19,TRBJ2-7,.,TGTGCCAGTAGCGCGGGACACCGTACGAGAGGGGGCGAGCAGTACTTC,CASSAGHRTRGGEQYF
.,TRBV14,TRBJ2-1,TRBD2,TGTGCCAGCAGCCAAGGACTAGCGGATAGGGGATACAATGAGCAGTTCTTC,CASSQGLADRGYNEQFF
.,TRBV28,TRBJ2-3,.,TGTGCCAGCAGTTTCTCACCGGACAGTTTCACAGATACGCAGTATTTT,CASSFSPDSFTDTQYF